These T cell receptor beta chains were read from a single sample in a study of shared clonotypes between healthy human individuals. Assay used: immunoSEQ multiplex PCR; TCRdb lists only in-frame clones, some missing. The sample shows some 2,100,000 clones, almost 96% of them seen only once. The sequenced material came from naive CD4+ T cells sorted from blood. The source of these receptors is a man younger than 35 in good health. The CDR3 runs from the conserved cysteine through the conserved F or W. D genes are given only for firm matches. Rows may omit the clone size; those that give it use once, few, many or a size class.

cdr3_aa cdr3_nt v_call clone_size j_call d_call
CASSQGFGAIQETQYF TGCGCCAGCAGCCAAGGCTTCGGGGCGATACAAGAGACCCAGTACTTC TRBV4-1 - TRBJ2-5 -
CASSLGGSSNQPQHF TGTGCCAGCAGCTTAGGGGGTAGTAGCAATCAGCCCCAGCATTTT TRBV7-9 few TRBJ1-5 -
CASSQEAGGHGYTF TGCGCCAGCAGCCAAGAGGCAGGGGGCCATGGCTACACCTTC TRBV4-3 - TRBJ1-2 TRBD1
CAIRPGTGEGNQPQHF TGTGCCATCAGACCCGGGACAGGGGAAGGCAATCAGCCCCAGCATTTT TRBV10-3 once TRBJ1-5 TRBD1
CASSSGGRDEQFF TGTGCCAGCAGTAGCGGGGGTCGAGATGAGCAGTTCTTC TRBV28 - TRBJ2-1 TRBD2
CASSDPGASTEAFF TGTGCCAGCAGTGATCCGGGGGCCAGCACTGAAGCTTTCTTT TRBV25-1 - TRBJ1-1 -
CASSIGGNYEQYF TGTGCCAGTAGCATAGGGGGCAACTACGAGCAGTACTTC TRBV19 once TRBJ2-7 TRBD1
CASSTGTAKGSGNTIYF TGTGCCAGCAGCACCGGGACAGCTAAAGGCTCTGGAAACACCATATATTTT TRBV9 - TRBJ1-3 TRBD1
CASSLDGSGNTIYF TGCGCCAGCAGCTTGGATGGCTCTGGAAACACCATATATTTT TRBV5-1 once TRBJ1-3 -
CASSARDTRRMNGYTF TGTGCCAGCAGCGCCCGCGACACCCGTCGGATGAATGGCTACACCTTC TRBV7-2 - TRBJ1-2 -
CASSSYGASGDLYNEQFF TGTGCCAGCAGTTCTTATGGGGCTTCGGGAGACCTTTACAATGAGCAGTTCTTC TRBV27 once TRBJ2-1 -
CASNSRVLENIQYF TGTGCCAGTAATTCCAGGGTTCTCGAAAACATTCAGTACTTC TRBV19 - TRBJ2-4 -
CASSFSGVTYNEQFF TGTGCCAGCAGCTTCAGCGGGGTCACCTACAATGAGCAGTTCTTC TRBV7-9 - TRBJ2-1 TRBD2
CASRKDSYEQYF TGTGCCAGCAGAAAGGACTCCTACGAGCAGTACTTC TRBV6-1 - TRBJ2-7 -
CASSPRRGELNEQFF TGCGCCAGCAGCCCCCGAAGAGGTGAACTCAATGAGCAGTTCTTC TRBV4-3 - TRBJ2-1 -
CASSQGQTVNYGYTF TGTGCCAGCAGCCAGGGACAGACGGTTAACTATGGCTACACCTTC TRBV25-1 - TRBJ1-2 TRBD1
CASSLARSPTNEKLFF TGTGCCAGCAGCTTAGCTAGGTCCCCAACTAATGAAAAACTGTTTTTT TRBV11-2 - TRBJ1-4 -
CASSITGTDRETQYF TGTGCCAGTAGTATAACCGGGACAGACCGAGAGACCCAGTACTTC TRBV19 - TRBJ2-5 TRBD1
CASSIGQTRDTQYF TGTGCCAGTAGTATTGGCCAAACTAGGGATACGCAGTATTTT TRBV19 - TRBJ2-3 -
CASSLGTGYEGGYTF TGCGCCAGCAGCTTGGGGACAGGGTACGAGGGTGGCTACACCTTC TRBV5-1 once TRBJ1-2 TRBD1
CAWSVERWGEGYNEQFF TGTGCCTGGAGTGTAGAGAGGTGGGGGGAGGGCTACAATGAGCAGTTCTTC TRBV30 - TRBJ2-1 TRBD2
CASSLTGYTNEKLFF TGTGCCAGCAGCTTGACGGGTTATACTAATGAAAAACTGTTTTTT TRBV11-1 - TRBJ1-4 -
CASSPGTVQETQYF TGCGCCAGCAGCCCTGGGACGGTCCAAGAGACCCAGTACTTC TRBV5-1 - TRBJ2-5 -
CASSLEGSPSYGYTF TGTGCCAGCAGCTTGGAGGGAAGCCCAAGCTATGGCTACACCTTC TRBV5-5 - TRBJ1-2 -
CASSGGQVNSYEQYF TGTGCCAGCAGTGGGGGACAGGTTAACTCCTACGAGCAGTACTTC TRBV28 once TRBJ2-7 TRBD1
CASAPGGGDTQYF TGTGCCAGCGCACCGGGCGGCGGGGATACGCAGTATTTT TRBV6-5 - TRBJ2-3 -
CASRVGVTGELFF TGCGCCAGCAGGGTAGGAGTCACCGGGGAGCTGTTTTTT TRBV5-1 - TRBJ2-2 -
CASSATGTTNTGELFF TGTGCCAGCAGTGCGACCGGGACAACGAACACCGGGGAGCTGTTTTTT TRBV2 - TRBJ2-2 -
CASNPGGLDTQYF TGTGCCAGCAATCCGGGGGGCCTAGATACGCAGTATTTT TRBV9 - TRBJ2-3 -
CASSPDRGFGAFF TGTGCCAGCTCACCAGACAGGGGGTTCGGAGCTTTCTTT TRBV18 - TRBJ1-1 TRBD1
CASSWDRANYGYTF TGTGCCAGCAGCTGGGACCGAGCTAACTATGGCTACACCTTC TRBV7-2 - TRBJ1-2 -
CASSLGGGSDTQYF TGCGCCAGCAGCTTGGGTGGGGGGTCCGATACGCAGTATTTT TRBV5-1 - TRBJ2-3 -
CASSQGPRPSGAGQPQHF TGCGCCAGCAGCCAGGGTCCCCGTCCGTCCGGGGCAGGTCAGCCCCAGCATTTT TRBV4-3 - TRBJ1-5 -
CASIPTGAPYEQYF TGTGCCAGCATTCCCACAGGGGCCCCCTACGAGCAGTACTTC TRBV28 - TRBJ2-7 TRBD1
CASSEDRGPLKLFF TGTGCCAGCAGCGAGGACAGGGGGCCCCTGAAACTGTTTTTT TRBV6-5 - TRBJ1-4 TRBD1
CASSLDPVGQPQHF TGCGCCAGCAGCTTGGACCCCGTCGGTCAGCCCCAGCATTTT TRBV5-1 - TRBJ1-5 -
CASSSDGARYEQYF TGCGCCAGCAGCTCCGACGGAGCTCGCTACGAGCAGTACTTC TRBV5-1 - TRBJ2-7 -
CASSINRVVNSPLHF TGTGCCAGTAGTATAAACAGGGTGGTCAATTCACCCCTCCACTTT TRBV19 - TRBJ1-6 -
CASSVPGGTSPLHF TGTGCCAGCAGTGTTCCCGGGGGCACTTCACCCCTCCACTTT TRBV6-1 - TRBJ1-6 -
CAISRTQSYNEQFF TGTGCCATCAGCAGGACACAGTCCTACAATGAGCAGTTCTTC TRBV10-3 - TRBJ2-1 -
CASSPQGVANEKLFF TGTGCCAGCAGCCCACAGGGTGTGGCTAATGAAAAACTGTTTTTT TRBV9 - TRBJ1-4 -
CASSHKGAGDTPSSTDTQYF TGCGCCAGCAGCCACAAGGGGGCGGGGGACACGCCGTCGAGCACAGATACGCAGTATTTT TRBV4-1 - TRBJ2-3 -
CASSSYEAFF TGTGCCAGCAGCTCCTATGAAGCTTTCTTT TRBV7-9 - TRBJ1-1 -
CASSFNPGGGGETQYF TGCGCCAGCAGCTTTAACCCCGGGGGAGGCGGGGAGACCCAGTACTTC TRBV5-1 - TRBJ2-5 -
CASSSLRIYNEQFF TGTGCCAGCAGCTCTCTCCGGATCTACAATGAGCAGTTCTTC TRBV11-2 - TRBJ2-1 -
CASSSLGGGFVPYEQYF TGTGCCAGCAGCTCCCTGGGGGGGGGCTTCGTCCCCTACGAGCAGTACTTC TRBV7-2 - TRBJ2-7 -
CASTLTQLLGIYEQYF TGTGCCAGCACCCTCACACAGCTGTTAGGGATCTACGAGCAGTACTTC TRBV2 - TRBJ2-7 -
CASNSGRGETQYF TGCGCCAGCAATAGCGGGAGGGGAGAGACCCAGTACTTC TRBV5-1 - TRBJ2-5 TRBD2
CASSIGEGILGEAFF TGTGCCAGTAGTATTGGCGAGGGGATTTTGGGTGAAGCTTTCTTT TRBV19 - TRBJ1-1 -
CSVGDGSSYNEQFF TGCAGCGTTGGGGACGGGAGCTCCTACAATGAGCAGTTCTTC TRBV29-1 - TRBJ2-1 -
CASMSRYYNEQFF TGTGCCAGCATGTCCAGATACTACAATGAGCAGTTCTTC TRBV6-5 - TRBJ2-1 -
CAISQTAEGNTQYF TGTGCCATCAGTCAAACCGCAGAGGGCAATACGCAGTATTTT TRBV10-3 - TRBJ2-3 -
CASSSAGDLLDTQYF TGTGCCAGCAGCTCAGCGGGAGACTTATTGGATACGCAGTATTTT TRBV13 - TRBJ2-3 TRBD2
CASSIGTENSPLHF TGTGCCAGTAGTATAGGGACTGAAAATTCACCCCTCCACTTT TRBV19 - TRBJ1-6 -
CASSLARRNSGNTIYF TGTGCCAGCAGCTTAGCGCGCCGCAACTCTGGAAACACCATATATTTT TRBV7-9 - TRBJ1-3 -